This TCR beta chain originates from a study of cytomegalovirus exposure and HLA in healthy donors. Across the whole study: The Caucasian-associated ancestry cluster held about 80% of a few hundred genotyped donors.

A note on this clone: Its antigen is unknown.

The primer mix had 60 Vbeta and 13 Jbeta primers. Data came from immunoSEQ multiplex PCR; TCRdb stores just in-frame clones and leaves some out. Among fewer than 200,000 clones, approximately 75% were seen once, and the ten largest hold approximately 1.6%. Trimming took off 6 bases at V and 2 bases at J, with 10 bases between the two ends. The CDR3 loop spans 13 amino acids. The germline gives CDR1 SNHLY, CDR2 FYNNEI. Study outcomes and limitations: Both high specificity and high sensitivity reportedly marked the classifier's diagnosis of cytomegalovirus status. Judged likely to be a sequencing artifact was a cluster of highly shared sequence variants. Reports state that TCR beta sequences accurately predicted most subjects' HLA-A and HLA-B alleles.

This chain joins TRBV2 and TRBJ1-2, with D possibly matching TRBD1 (5 bases). Material for sequencing was PBMCs. The receptor's source is a girl aged 5-17 years in good health and CMV-seronegative. CDR3 in DNA: TGTGCCAGCAGCTCGGACATGAACTATGGCTACACCTTC. Its protein is CASSSDMNYGYTF.